Included here is one T cell receptor beta chain sequence, with context. It lacks a known antigen. There are no base qualities to consult, and no much larger clone falls within one base. The receptor library was made with the immunoSEQ multiplex PCR assay. For the multiplex PCR, a mixture combining 60 forward primers for TCR Vbeta segments and 13 reverse primers for TCR Jbeta segments was used. The CDR3 region of rearranged TCR beta genes was amplified from genomic DNA with a multiplex PCR assay. Amplified TCR beta libraries were sequenced as 87-base-pair reads on the Illumina HiSeq System. On the authors' methods: In a later analysis, approximately 74 million unique TCR beta chains were counted across the roughly 610 repertoires, and approximately 9.9 million of these chains were shared by at least two donors. A nearest-neighbor algorithm error-corrected the raw reads and collapsed the reads into unique sequences, merging closely related sequences to remove PCR and sequencing errors. Alignment of CDR3 sequences to IMGT reference sequences was used to assign V, D and J gene segments. For a sequence to be retained, a match of at least six nucleotides was required to both a V gene segment and a J gene segment. Rearrangements were classified as productive when the CDR3 lacked stop codons and remained in frame with V and J, and all other rearrangements were classified as non-productive. Following IMGT convention, CDR3 was defined as the stretch from the second conserved V-encoded cysteine up to the conserved J-encoded phenylalanine. The earlier analysis of some 540 of the donors excluded any sequence lacking an unambiguous match to a single V gene segment. In an earlier analysis of approximately 560 of the donors, a V segment was called functional when productive rearrangements were above 56.7%, and segregating when the standard deviation between donors exceeded 5%. A statistical classification framework was developed to diagnose cytomegalovirus status using the catalog of TCR beta chain sequences. V and J gene assignment, in a later analysis, came from comparing TCR nucleotide sequences with IMGT/GENE-DB human TR gene sequences. In a later analysis, CDR3 sequences and most-parsimonious VDJ recombination scenarios were assigned using the TCRdist pipeline. A later analysis defined each TCR beta chain by its CDR3 amino acid sequence plus V-gene family, and excluded reads lacking a unique V-gene family. As a way to deal with suspected cross-contamination and a sequencing artifact, a later analysis dropped roughly 600 nucleotide sequences that were highly shared and had low generation probability. In a later analysis, a clonal expansion index for each public chain was calculated from normalized within-repertoire ranks of inferred template counts. In a later analysis, generation probabilities were computed with a VDJ recombination model fitted to out-of-frame rearrangements, and the resulting probabilities were checked against IGoR. In a later analysis, hypergeometric tests were used to score TCR-TCR, TCR-HLA and TCR-CMV co-occurrence, with a repertoire-size bias correction applied to TCR pairs. To estimate false discovery rates, a later analysis permuted the HLA or CMV assignments 20 times. A later analysis grouped co-occurring TCRs with DBSCAN, adding TCRdist sequence similarity when clustering within HLA-allele-positive subsets. For co-occurrence clustering, repertoires with fewer than 30,000 or more than 120,000 public chains were excluded, along with five or six repertoires with anomalous nucleotide sharing. TCRdb re-hosts the immuneACCESS table, in-frame sequences only. Its copies lack some clones; in the studies checked, an unresolved V gene accounts for under half of them, and the cause for the rest is not known. The DNA was the basis for D and trimming; V, J and clone size are from that table. Within this sample are around 130,000 clones, with over 70% of them counted one time only. The ten largest account for roughly 3% of the sample.

In total, 500 to 700 healthy bone marrow donors made up the cohort. At the time of sampling, all cohort members were nominally healthy, though unrecorded immune exposures were likely present. The donor was CMV seronegative and belonged to the group of approximately 320 seronegative cohort members. A peripheral blood sample was collected from each donor, and TCR beta sequencing was performed on peripheral blood mononuclear cells. The Qiagen DNeasy Blood Extraction Kit was used to extract genomic DNA from the blood cell samples. The entry originates in a study of cytomegalovirus exposure and HLA in healthy donors (dated by TCRdb to about 2017). For the study in its entirety: An earlier analysis of some 550 of the donors reported 250 to 350 Gb of sequence data and 100 million to 140 million unique TCR beta sequences from some 180 million T cells. The study combined high-throughput TCR immunosequencing, statistical association of individual TCRs with disease status, and machine learning to predict cytomegalovirus infection status. About five DR-DQ haplotypes were handled as single units for association and clustering because linkage in the cohort was strong. The study aimed to test whether cataloging public T cell receptors could reveal signatures of past pathogen exposure. Among the roughly 390 genotyped donors, under 90% belonged to the genetic ancestry cluster associated with self-reported Caucasian donors. The T cell repertoires of several hundred subjects were profiled by immunosequencing and related to cytomegalovirus serostatus. An early release that covered several hundred HLA-typed donors contained 300 to 350 gigabases of sequencing data and tens of millions of unique TCR sequences. Alongside the repertoire data, information on donor age, sex, ethnicity and CMV serostatus was compiled. A separate validation cohort of over 95 different subjects was used in addition to the roughly 640-subject first cohort. Typing coverage varied by locus: roughly 620-640 donors for A, B, C, DRB1 and DQB1; 500 to 550 for DQA1; nearly 610 for DPA1; roughly 450 for DPB1. Every discovery cohort repertoire had been produced on one sequencing platform. The later analysis used no new phenotypic data to find candidate immune exposures, relying instead on TCR beta sequences and their occurrence across donors. In an earlier analysis of several hundred of the donors, high-throughput TCR beta sequencing was used to judge whether each TCR beta V gene segment behaved as functional or pseudogenic. Among 300 to 500 genotyped donors of the cohort, an average of roughly 230,000 unique TCR beta nucleotide sequences was sequenced per donor, of which 15% to 20% were non-productive. Class I and class II HLA loci were covered by the typing at four-digit resolution. A later analysis re-analyzed previously published TCR beta repertoires from 660 or so donors and added high-resolution HLA genotyping to study TCR occurrence patterns. A later genetic analysis used genome-wide SNP genotypes for about 60% of the 666 donors, treating that subset as a discovery cohort. Findings and caveats that apply to the study as a whole: Compared with the roughly 710-donor mean, donors in an Asian-associated ancestry cluster had fewer N-insertions in productive TCRs, according to a later genetic analysis. An earlier analysis of several hundred of the donors showed that most TCR beta V segments appeared in productive rearrangements either about 87% or about 30% of the time, which broadly matched IMGT annotations. According to a later analysis, most CMV-associated TCR beta chains appeared to be HLA-restricted, and the HLA associations seemed to be driven largely by CMV exposure. According to a later analysis, parvovirus B19, influenza, CMV and Epstein-Barr virus appeared linked to several top co-occurrence clusters. A few of the identified cytomegalovirus-associated TCR beta chains were confirmed in vitro to be specific for cytomegalovirus antigens. Correlated functional status among segregating V segments might be attributable to linkage disequilibrium, but an unknown experimental factor could not be ruled out. It was suggested by the authors that the approach could potentially be generalized to other disease states and immunological phenotypes. The classifier was reported to diagnose cytomegalovirus status with high specificity and sensitivity in both the original cohort and the validation cohort. HLA typing was unavailable for some donors at each locus, so association tests used only the typed subset. In a later analysis, the rate of TCR association differed among HLA loci, with DRB1 alleles having the most associated TCRs and HLA-C alleles having the fewest. Most TCR sequences were seen in very few donors, while some public TCRs were found in many individuals. In a later analysis, HLA-associated TCR beta chains were found to be more clonally expanded and to have lower generation probabilities than equally common non-associated chains. Assigning TCR associations to individual alleles was difficult when HLA alleles, especially DR and DQ, strongly co-occurred. The study gave a list of some 150 TCR beta chains associated with cytomegalovirus. In this cohort, only TCR beta chains were sequenced, and detectable features were limited by the absence of alpha or paired-chain data. An association between a missense DCLRE1C variant and V-gene and J-gene trimming of TCR beta chains was found in a later genetic analysis and replicated in an independent cohort. Specific HLA alleles were associated with more than 15,000 TCR beta sequences at a false discovery rate of 0.05 in a later analysis. The sequencing pipeline was judged likely to have produced a cluster of highly shared sequence variants as a technical artifact. CMV serostatus was the only immune exposure information available for the cohort. A further reported finding was that TCR beta sequences accurately predicted the HLA-A and HLA-B alleles for most subjects in the first cohort. Roughly uniform sequencing depth across donors was assumed in presence/absence analyses, although this assumption may not hold. The earlier analysis of approximately 540 of the donors excluded about 16 rarely observed V segments, including chromosome 9 orphons, because counts were too low.

The TCR comes from a man aged 25 to 45 in good health and CMV-seronegative. Sequencing input: PBMCs.

The nucleotides read TGTGCCAGCAGTGAACTGCCACAGGGGAGGGAGACCCAGTACTTC. The resulting protein is CASSELPQGRETQYF. This sequence uses TRBV2 and TRBJ2-5, and possibly TRBD1, on 7 matching bases. V loses 2 bases of germline sequence and J loses 5 bases, and the interval between the two ends is 15 bases. The CDR3 starts with the cysteine, ends with the phenylalanine, and has 15 residues. Of all the DNA, just the CDR3 is kept, 45 bases in frame from base 1. The CDR1 and CDR2 encoded by the germline V gene are SNHLY and FYNNEI.